This is a list of T cell receptor beta chains from one sample in a study of blood T cell repertoires in COVID-19. The method was immunoSEQ multiplex PCR; TCRdb's version includes in-frame clones alone and lacks a portion of them. The sample consists of around 46,000 clones, approximately 88% of them appearing once. Sequencing input: peripheral blood. These receptors were obtained from a man between 45 and 60 years old with acute or convalescent COVID-19. Each CDR3 is given with its conserved first and last residue. D genes are given only for firm matches. Expanded clones get a size class; other rows say once, few or many, or leave the size out.

V	J	D	size	DNA	CDR3
TRBV28	TRBJ2-1	TRBD1	-	TGTGCCAGCACCAGGGGACAGCCGTTCGTTGAGCAGTTCTTC	CASTRGQPFVEQFF
TRBV28	TRBJ1-1	TRBD1	-	TGTGCCAGCGAATCACAGGGGGCCACTGAAGCTTTCTTT	CASESQGATEAFF
TRBV5-5	TRBJ2-2	-	-	TGTGCCAGCAGCTACCGACACATGGAGCTGTTTTTT	CASSYRHMELFF
TRBV29-1	TRBJ2-1	TRBD1	-	TGCAGCGCTGGGGACGCCAAAACAGGGGTTAGCTACAATGAGCAGTTCTTC	CSAGDAKTGVSYNEQFF
TRBV7-8	TRBJ1-6	TRBD1	-	TGTGCCAGCAGCTCCGTAACAGGGGGTTCACCCCTCCACTTT	CASSSVTGGSPLHF
TRBV6-5	TRBJ1-1	TRBD1	-	TGTGCCAGCACTATAAGACAGGGAGGCACTGAAGCTTTCTTT	CASTIRQGGTEAFF
TRBV10-3	TRBJ2-3	-	-	TGTGCCATAGCAACCGACAGATCTAGCACAGATACGCAGTATTTT	CAIATDRSSTDTQYF
TRBV18	TRBJ2-3	-	-	TGTGCCAGCTCACCACCTAACAGGGCATCTGTGAGCACAGATACGCAGTATTTT	CASSPPNRASVSTDTQYF
TRBV7-9	TRBJ2-5	TRBD2	once	TGTGCCAGCAGCCAGAGGGCGGGGGGACAAGAGACCCAGTACTTC	CASSQRAGGQETQYF
TRBV28	TRBJ1-2	TRBD1	-	TGTGCCAGCAGTTTTTACTCGACAGGGCATGGCTACACCTTC	CASSFYSTGHGYTF
TRBV6-6	TRBJ2-1	-	-	TGTGCCAGCAGTCGCCCCTCCCGGGGAATCTCCTACAATGAGCAGTTCTTC	CASSRPSRGISYNEQFF
TRBV7-2	TRBJ2-3	TRBD2	-	TGTGCCAGCAGCTTTAGCGGGGGGGCGCCAGATACGCAGTATTTT	CASSFSGGAPDTQYF
TRBV7-2	TRBJ2-5	TRBD2	-	TGTGCCAGCAGCATTAATAAGGGACTAGGGGAGACCCAGTACTTC	CASSINKGLGETQYF
TRBV12-3/TRBV12-4	TRBJ1-2	TRBD1	-	TGTGCCAGCAGTTTGGGACAGGGCCGGGGCTACACCTTC	CASSLGQGRGYTF
TRBV7-9	TRBJ2-3	TRBD2	-	TGTGCCAGCAGCTTGACTAGCGGGAGACCCACAGATACGCAGTATTTT	CASSLTSGRPTDTQYF
TRBV6-1	TRBJ2-7	TRBD1	-	TGTGCCAGCAGTGAATTACGGGACAGCTACGAGCAGTACTTC	CASSELRDSYEQYF
TRBV27	TRBJ1-6	TRBD1	-	TGTGCCAGCCTACCGGGACAGCGAAATTCACCCCTCCACTTT	CASLPGQRNSPLHF
TRBV30	TRBJ2-7	-	-	TGTGCCTGGAGTGTAGCCGGGAAAACCTACGAGCAGTACTTC	CAWSVAGKTYEQYF
TRBV2	TRBJ2-5	TRBD2	-	TGTGCCAGCGGTAGGACTAGCGGGAGTGGGCAGACCCAGTACTTC	CASGRTSGSGQTQYF
TRBV12-3/TRBV12-4	TRBJ1-4	-	-	TGTGCCAGCAGAAAGGGGCCAAATGAAAAACTGTTTTTT	CASRKGPNEKLFF
TRBV6-4	TRBJ2-3	TRBD2	-	TGTGCCAGCAGTGACGGCGGGGGGGCCTCAGATACGCAGTATTTT	CASSDGGGASDTQYF
TRBV5-1	TRBJ2-7	TRBD2	-	TGCGCCAGCAGCCGGCAGGGAGGGTACGAGCAGTACTTC	CASSRQGGYEQYF
TRBV19	TRBJ1-1	-	-	TGTGCCAGTAGTCTGGGGGCAAACACTGAAGCTTTCTTT	CASSLGANTEAFF
TRBV3-1/TRBV3-2	TRBJ2-1	TRBD2	-	TGTGCCAGCAGCCTTAGCGGGGGGGGATACAATGAGCAGTTCTTC	CASSLSGGGYNEQFF
TRBV5-5	TRBJ1-5	TRBD1	-	TGTGCCAGCGGAACAGGGGTCGCAAATCAGCCCCAGCATTTT	CASGTGVANQPQHF
TRBV20-1	TRBJ2-5	-	-	TGCAGTGCTAGTAACAGGGAAAGAAGAGAGACCCAGTACTTC	CSASNRERRETQYF
TRBV4-3	TRBJ2-5	-	-	TGCGCCAGCAGCCAAGGATCGTACCGAGAAGAGACCCAGTACTTC	CASSQGSYREETQYF
TRBV3-1/TRBV3-2	TRBJ2-2	-	-	TGTGCCAGCAGCCAACCTTTCACCGGGGAGCTGTTTTTT	CASSQPFTGELFF
TRBV10-3	TRBJ2-7	-	-	TGTGCCGCTTCCCCTCAAGGGAGGTACGAGCAGTACTTC	CAASPQGRYEQYF
TRBV27	TRBJ2-2	-	once	TGTGCCAGCAGGCTACAGGGTGCGAACACCGGGGAGCTGTTTTTT	CASRLQGANTGELFF
TRBV2	TRBJ1-2	-	-	TGTGCCAGCAGTGAAGCAGATAGTTTGGGGGGTTCCTTC	CASSEADSLGGSF
TRBV5-4	TRBJ1-2	TRBD1	-	TGTGCCAGCAGCCCCAGGGGGATTGACTATGGCTACACCTTC	CASSPRGIDYGYTF
TRBV27	TRBJ2-2	TRBD1	few	TGTGCCAGCACCTTAATTAGGACAGGGGTAACCGGGGAGCTGTTTTTT	CASTLIRTGVTGELFF
TRBV27	TRBJ2-7	-	-	TGTGCCAGCAGCCGCGTAGCCTTAGGAGGGTACGAGCAGTACTTC	CASSRVALGGYEQYF
TRBV19	TRBJ2-7	TRBD1	-	TGTGCCAGTAGCGGAGACAGGGGGCCCGAGCAGTACTTC	CASSGDRGPEQYF
TRBV5-5	TRBJ2-7	TRBD2	once	TGTGCCAGCAGCCCCTCGGGAGGGTACTCCTACGAGCAGTACTTC	CASSPSGGYSYEQYF
TRBV4-1	TRBJ2-3	TRBD2	once	TGCGCCAGCAGCCAAGAGGAAGCGGGAGACGGAGATACGCAGTATTTT	CASSQEEAGDGDTQYF
TRBV6-2/TRBV6-3	TRBJ1-3	-	-	TGTGCCAGCAGTCGCGAGAGCTCTGGAAACACCATATATTTT	CASSRESSGNTIYF
TRBV6-4	TRBJ1-1	TRBD1	-	TGTGCCAGCAGTGCCACAGGGGCCACTGAAGCTTTCTTT	CASSATGATEAFF
TRBV18	TRBJ1-3	TRBD1	-	TGTGCCAGCTCGGCGGACTTCGGGACAGGGAGAAACACCATATATTTT	CASSADFGTGRNTIYF
TRBV6-6	TRBJ1-1	-	-	TGTGCCAGCAGTTTTCAGGGTATGAACACTGAAGCTTTCTTT	CASSFQGMNTEAFF
TRBV5-1	TRBJ1-6	TRBD1	-	TGCGCCAGCAGCCTATGGGACAGAGAAAATTCACCCCTCCACTTT	CASSLWDRENSPLHF
TRBV28	TRBJ1-5	-	-	TGTGCCACATCGGGCAATCAGCCCCAGCATTTT	CATSGNQPQHF
TRBV7-9	TRBJ1-5	-	-	TGTGCCAGCAGCCGTGACAGTTTTGATCAGCCCCAGCATTTT	CASSRDSFDQPQHF
TRBV3-1/TRBV3-2	TRBJ2-4	-	-	TGTGCCAGCAGCCAAGACTTTGGGCCGGATATTAAAGGAAACATTCAGTACTTC	CASSQDFGPDIKGNIQYF
TRBV6-4	TRBJ2-3	TRBD1	-	TGTGCCAGCAGCACGGGACAGCCCACAGATACGCAGTATTTT	CASSTGQPTDTQYF
TRBV3-1/TRBV3-2	TRBJ1-6	TRBD1	-	TGTGCCAGCAGCCCACCGGGACAGGGCTACTCACCCCTCCACTTT	CASSPPGQGYSPLHF
TRBV25-1	TRBJ1-1	-	-	TGTGCCAGCAGGGCAAATTGGGGCAGGAACACTGAAGCTTTCTTT	CASRANWGRNTEAFF
TRBV7-9	TRBJ2-3	TRBD2	once	TGTGCCAGCAGTCTAGCGGGAGGGCCCACAGATACGCAGTATTTT	CASSLAGGPTDTQYF
TRBV18	TRBJ1-4	TRBD1	-	TGTGCCAGCTCACCGGACAGGGCGCGTGAAAAACTGTTTTTT	CASSPDRAREKLFF